This TCR beta chain was sequenced for a study of T cell repertoires in ileal Crohn's disease. The V gene's germline CDR1 is LNHDA and CDR2 SQIVND (reference sequence). The CDR3 is 16 amino acids. V shed 5 bases and J 7 bases; nucleotides not matched to a gene: 9. The data were produced by immunoSEQ multiplex PCR, yet TCRdb's version contains in-frame clones alone and is incomplete. The repertoire holds approximately 5,000 clones, with about 81% as singletons. The material sequenced was ileal tissue. V usage is TRBV19 and J usage is TRBJ1-4, with 11 nucleotides matching TRBD1. This TCR was recovered from an adult with Crohn's disease. The CDR3 spells CASSALVGTGGEKLFF. CDR3 nucleotides: TGTGCCAGTAGTGCTTTAGTCGGGACAGGGGGTGAAAAACTGTTTTTT.